The clone carrying this T cell receptor (beta chain) was observed at least ten times. Patients aged 18 to 65 with hyperthyroidism were newly diagnosed, with duration under 2 months. The diagnoses drew upon clinical symptoms, serum thyroxine and TRAb, thyroid ultrasound and orbital computed tomography. This sample stems from a study of T cells in Graves' hyperthyroidism and ophthalmopathy. Across the study: Sampling of peripheral blood happened at initial diagnosis, prior to any treatment.

Trimming cost V 1 base and J 7 bases, with 7 bases left between them. There are 12 residues in the CDR3. CDR1 is LGHDT and CDR2 is YNNKEL in the germline V gene (reference sequence). TCR beta CDR3 regions were amplified from RNA transcripts. In the first-round RT-PCR of the TCR CDR3, the HTBI primer set was used. TCRdb re-analysed the multiplex PCR reads in MiXCR, keeping a single row per CDR3 protein. The sample carries around 520,000 distinct CDR3 sequences, 14% recorded once. This TCR derives from a woman in her thirties or forties with Graves' hyperthyroidism. The J gene is TRBJ1-1, the V gene TRBV3-1; D call uncertain. Sample: blood. CDR3 nucleotides: TGTGCCAGCAGCCAAGTTGGACGTGAAGCTTTCTTT. Encoded protein: CASSQVGREAFF.